The entry that follows covers one T cell receptor (beta chain) sequence. The antigen is unknown. At one end, the junction sequence differs from germline, possibly due to a read error. The data were obtained in a study of vaccination effects on CD4 cells after COVID-19. Study as a whole: Vaccination followed sampling of two convalescent patients by 16 days and one week respectively. General study findings and limits: By a late point after vaccination, infection- and vaccine-induced clones had shrunk markedly through clonal contraction.

Sequencing was performed with immunoSEQ multiplex PCR; in TCRdb, only in-frame clones are kept and a portion is missing. The sample carries roughly 23,000 clones, 76% recorded once. In the ViraFEST assay, antigen-specific CD4+ clonotypes were identified by expansion after peptide-pool stimulation. Once cultured for roughly 10 days, the cells underwent separation to obtain CD4+ T cells. This individual tested PCR-positive for SARS-CoV-2 infection between March and December 2020. The input for sequencing was CD4+ T cells from PBMCs cultured with SARS-CoV-2 spike peptides, taken before COVID-19 vaccination. The receptor comes from a human donor who had a prior SARS-CoV-2 infection.

The CDR3, as DNA: TGTGCCAGCAGAGAAGGACTCGCAGATACGCAGTATTTT. This gives the protein CASREGLADTQYF. The rearrangement joins TRBV2 to TRBJ2-3; weak D call: TRBD2 (5 bases). The CDR3 sequence is 13 residues long. Germline CDR1 is SNHLY and CDR2 is FYNNEI.